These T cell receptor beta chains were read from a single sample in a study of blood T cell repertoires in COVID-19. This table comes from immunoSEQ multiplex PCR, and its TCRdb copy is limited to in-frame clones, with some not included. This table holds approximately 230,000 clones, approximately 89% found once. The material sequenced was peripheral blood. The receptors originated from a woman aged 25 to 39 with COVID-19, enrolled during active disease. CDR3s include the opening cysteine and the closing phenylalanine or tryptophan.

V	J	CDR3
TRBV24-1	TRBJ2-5	CATSGPGQGVELAGSETQYF
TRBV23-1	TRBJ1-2	CASSQSNRVDGYTF
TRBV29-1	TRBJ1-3	CSVAGGQGVSGNTIYF
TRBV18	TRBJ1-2	CASSPGGSPGYGYTF
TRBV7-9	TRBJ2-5	CASSQGLAGDYGTQYF
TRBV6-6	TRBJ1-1	CASSTTTKGSEAFF
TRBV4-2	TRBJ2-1	CASSQIAGGLGEQFF
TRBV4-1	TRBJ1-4	CASSPGDRGEKLFF
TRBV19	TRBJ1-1	CASKMGAGSAFF
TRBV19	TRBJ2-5	CASSPLQGPHQETQYF
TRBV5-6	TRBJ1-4	CASSLGRGANEKLFF
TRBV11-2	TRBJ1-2	CASSSDGQNYGYTF
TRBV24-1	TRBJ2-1	CAAMGTSGKKFF
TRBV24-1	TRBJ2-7	CATSDGQTHSYEQYF
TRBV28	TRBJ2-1	CASSLGADNEQFF
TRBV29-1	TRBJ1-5	CSVRQGASDQPQHF
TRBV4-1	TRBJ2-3	CASSPEGGSGFGTDTQYF
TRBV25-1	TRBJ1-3	CASTPQGGTGNTIYF
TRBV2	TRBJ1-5	CASSLLRGASNQPQHF
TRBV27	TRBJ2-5	CASKLGTGVQGTQYF
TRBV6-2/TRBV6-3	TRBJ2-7	CASSYPGWASRGYEQYF
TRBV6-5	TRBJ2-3	CASSYLRSSTDTQYF
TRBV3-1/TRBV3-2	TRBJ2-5	CASSQEGETQYF
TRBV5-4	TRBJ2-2	CASSPLPQGGMTELFF
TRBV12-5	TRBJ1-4	CASGGTVEKLFF
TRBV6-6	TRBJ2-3	CASSYPTGADTQYF
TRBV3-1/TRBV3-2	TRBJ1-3	CASSSRAFSGNTIYF
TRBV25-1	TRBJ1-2	CASSEGGGYGYTF
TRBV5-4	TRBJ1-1	CASSLQGFSTEAFF
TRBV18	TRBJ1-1	CASSQANTEAFF
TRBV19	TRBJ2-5	CASVAEDQETQYF
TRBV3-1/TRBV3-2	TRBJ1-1	CASSQDTQEAFF
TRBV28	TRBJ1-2	CASSPFNYGYTF
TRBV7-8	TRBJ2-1	CASSLIYRGASSNEQFF
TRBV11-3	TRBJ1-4	CASSLAGAGVEKLFF
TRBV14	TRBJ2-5	CASSQVERTGLRETQYF
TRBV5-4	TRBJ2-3	CASSLSLSGGFREGDTQYF
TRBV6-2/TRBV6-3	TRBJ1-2	CASSYSSPPGGYTF
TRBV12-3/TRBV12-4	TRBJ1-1	CASSLSRGTEAFF
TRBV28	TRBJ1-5	CASSFGVGGSQPQHF
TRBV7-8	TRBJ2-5	CASGTSGGSDETQYF
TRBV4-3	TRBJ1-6	CASSPQGEKGSPLHF
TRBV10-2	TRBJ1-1	CASRGDRRKAFF
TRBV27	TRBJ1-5	CASSPGTVGQPQHF
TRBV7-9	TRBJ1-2	CAVSNRDRGGRVWNGYTF
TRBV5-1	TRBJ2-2	CASSPRAGNTGELFF
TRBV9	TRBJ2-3	CASSPVADTDTQYF
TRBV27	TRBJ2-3	CASSYEAGGSDTQYF
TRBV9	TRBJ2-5	CASSGRDRDVETQYF
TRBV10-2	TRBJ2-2	CASSTGYTNTGELFF
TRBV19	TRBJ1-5	CASSHVPGQSYSNQPQHF
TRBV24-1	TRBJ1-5	CATSDPRGNQPQHF
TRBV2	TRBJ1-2	CASSQRQGWDGYTF
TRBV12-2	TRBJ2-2	CASPPRGGPAGELFF
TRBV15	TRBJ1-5	CATSRERGANQPQHF